The 7 T cell receptor beta chains below all came from one sample that was sequenced in a study of read filtering for tumor transcriptome and immune sequencing (dated by TCRdb to 2020 to 2022). TCRdb lists the instrument as Illumina HiSeq 4000. Starting from approximately 400 ng RNA, TCR libraries were constructed with the Immunoverse kit using molecular barcoded adaptors that cover the alpha/delta and beta/gamma chains. TCRdb passed the public sequencing reads through fastp at Q25 and MiXCR, retaining productive beta sequences. A single entry per CDR3 protein holds the most common genes and DNA from its merged rows. Recorded for this sample are over 35,000 distinct CDR3 sequences; 12% of them occurred a single time. Jointly, the top ten make up around 30% of the sample. Input material: a population of CD138-negative cells sorted from bone marrow. The intended sense of this specimen's cell subset or site label: bone marrow mononuclear cells depleted of CD138+ plasma/myeloma cells by negative magnetic selection. All receptors derive from a donor older than 35 with multiple myeloma.

This clonotype was detected many times. This chain links TRBV20-1 with TRBJ2-5; 8 bases map to TRBD1. The CDR3 is 15 amino acids. V was pared by 3 bases and J by 5 bases, with 11 bases of the junction left unmatched. CDR1 and CDR2 from the germline V gene are DFQATT and SNEGSKA (reference sequence). CDR3 bases: TGCAGTGCTAGTTCAGGGGGCGCCGATTCGGAGACCCAGTACTTC. It codes for CSASSGGADSETQYF.

The rearrangement links TRBV2 to TRBJ1-2; 8 bases agree with TRBD1. From germline, CDR1 is SNHLY and CDR2 FYNNEI. The CDR3 totals 14 residues. After removal of 8 bases from V and 0 bases from J, the junction contained 5 bases not matched to a gene. The CDR3 protein is CASVPDRANYGYTF. The DNA for the CDR3 is TGTGCCAGCGTACCGGACAGGGCTAACTATGGCTACACCTTC. Filled out from reference TRBV2 and TRBJ1-2, the complete variable domain reads EPEVTQTPSHQVTQMGQEVILRCVPISNHLYFYWYRQILGQKVEFLVSFYNNEISEKSEIFDDQFSVERPDGSNFTLKIRSTKLEDSAMYFCASVPDRANYGYTFGSGTRLTVV.

This clonotype has at least ten counts. The chain has TRBV5-6 and TRBJ2-4; D perhaps matches TRBD1 (5 bases). Trimming shortened V by 0 bases and J by 0 bases, and 13 bases separated the two germline ends. Germline values: CDR1 SGHDT, CDR2 YYEEEE. The CDR3 consists of 17 residues. The CDR3, as DNA: TGTGCCAGCAGCTTGGCCAGTTGGCAGGGAGCCAAAAACATTCAGTACTTC. It specifies CASSLASWQGAKNIQYF.

This clonotype has a handful of counts. Given a much more abundant clone one base away, this may be a read error. This rearrangement joins TRBV29-1 to TRBJ2-2; D perhaps matches TRBD2 (5 bases). This CDR3 has 14 residues. Per germline, CDR1 SQVTM and CDR2 ANQGSEA. V was cut by 2 bases and J by 1 base, with 8 bases left in between. As DNA, the CDR3 is TGCAGCGTTGAACGGAGGTTGAACACCGGGGAGCTGTTTTTT. Amino acid sequence: CSVERRLNTGELFF.

The genes are TRBV7-9 and TRBJ1-1, with D perhaps TRBD1 (5 bases). Germline CDR1 and CDR2: SEHNR and FQNEAQ (reference sequence). The CDR3 length is 13 residues. Trimming cost V 0 bases and J 8 bases, with 10 bases left between them. CDR3 protein: CASSLADKGEAFF. The CDR3 DNA reads as TGTGCCAGCAGCTTAGCGGACAAGGGGGAAGCTTTCTTT.

This clonotype was picked up a small number of times. The junction and the germline gene differ at one end; a read error may be behind it. This sequence joins TRBV27 and TRBJ2-1, with D unresolved. This CDR3 is 11 amino acids long. In germline, CDR1 is MNHEY, CDR2 SMNVEV (reference sequence). The CDR3 sequence: CASSLGNEQLF. As DNA, the CDR3 is TGTGCCAGCAGTCTGGGGAATGAGCAACTCTTC.

This clonotype was observed at least ten times. The chain joins TRBV29-1 to TRBJ2-1, with no clear D. The germline V gene has CDR1 SQVTM and CDR2 ANQGSEA. V lost 5 bases and J 5 bases, leaving 16 bases between the germline ends. The CDR3 length is 14 residues. This CDR3 is CSVRALAEHNEQFF. CDR3 nucleotides: TGCAGCGTTCGGGCCCTGGCGGAGCACAATGAGCAGTTCTTC.